This entry lists 11 T cell receptor beta chains sequenced from one sample in a study of shared clonotypes between healthy human individuals. The protocol was immunoSEQ multiplex PCR, while the TCRdb copy is restricted to in-frame clones and leaves out a portion. The sample has 2 million to 2.5 million clones, approximately 94% seen once. Input material: naive CD4+ T cells sorted from blood. Subset of the sample: CD45RA+ positively selected. All receptors come from a man between 18 and 29 years old in good health.

This rearrangement joins TRBV2 to TRBJ2-1; D is undetermined. CDR3 size: 12 residues. The V gene lost 8 bases and the J gene lost 4 bases, with 9 bases spanning the gap. Germline V gene lookup returns CDR1 SNHLY and CDR2 FYNNEI. In DNA form, the CDR3 reads TGTGCCAGCGGGCCCACTTACAATGAGCAGTTCTTC. Translating it yields CASGPTYNEQFF. The whole variable domain, remainder taken from reference TRBV2 and TRBJ2-1, is EPEVTQTPSHQVTQMGQEVILRCVPISNHLYFYWYRQILGQKVEFLVSFYNNEISEKSEIFDDQFSVERPDGSNFTLKIRSTKLEDSAMYFCASGPTYNEQFFGPGTRLTVL.

J is TRBJ1-3 and V is TRBV7-2; unclear D gene. V lost 2 bases to trimming and J lost 0 bases, with 17 bases between them. This CDR3 is built from 18 residues. Germline V gives CDR1 SGHTA, CDR2 FQGNSA. CDR3 in amino acids: CASSLLPAGSISGNTIYF. The CDR3 DNA sequence: TGTGCCAGCAGCTTACTCCCGGCAGGATCGATCTCTGGAAACACCATATATTTT.

The rearrangement joins TRBV6-5 to TRBJ1-1; D possibly corresponds to TRBD1 (5 bases). Germline CDR1 is MNHEY and CDR2 is SVGAGI. The CDR3 consists of 15 residues. Trimming removed 8 bases at V and 3 bases at J, with 19 bases between. The CDR3 spells CASSSARQLDTEAFF. In DNA, the CDR3 is TGTGCCAGCTCCTCGGCGCGACAGTTGGACACTGAAGCTTTCTTT.

The chain links TRBV5-1 to TRBJ1-1; 9 nucleotides line up with TRBD1. J gave up 1 base and V 1 base, and 2 bases lay outside the gene matches. The CDR3 length is 15 residues. Germline V CDR1 and CDR2: SGHRS, YFSETQ. The CDR3 nucleotides read TGCGCCAGCAGCTTGTTGGACAGGGGGAACACTGAAGCTTTCTTT. Encoded protein: CASSLLDRGNTEAFF.

Written as DNA, the CDR3 is TGTGCCAGCAGTTCCAGGGGTGGTGATTCACCCCTCCACTTT. Its translation: CASSSRGGDSPLHF. This chain connects TRBV28 to TRBJ1-6, with a weak D call TRBD1 (6 bases). Looked up from germline, CDR1 is MDHEN and CDR2 is SYDVKM. This CDR3 is 14 amino acids long. Trimming took 4 bases from V and 8 from J, leaving 12 bases between them.

The V gene is TRBV19, the J gene TRBJ1-4, with 7 positions matching TRBD1. CDR3 length: 14 residues. CDR1 is LNHDA and CDR2 is SQIVND in the germline V gene (reference sequence). The V gene end was trimmed by 6 bases and the J gene end by 3 bases; junction bases not matched to a gene: 4. CDR3 protein: CASSTGDANEKLFF. The CDR3 DNA sequence: TGTGCCAGTAGCACAGGGGATGCTAATGAAAAACTGTTTTTT.

The CDR3 DNA follows: TGTGCCAGTAGTATGGGGGACATAGGGGCAGATACGCAGTATTTT. Amino acid sequence: CASSMGDIGADTQYF. The chain employs TRBV19 and TRBJ2-3; the D gene is possibly TRBD1 (6 bases). The CDR3 consists of 15 residues. V lost 3 bases, J lost 4 bases, and 14 bases lay in between. The germline V gene encodes CDR1 LNHDA and CDR2 SQIVND (reference sequence). The full variable domain, its missing parts supplied by reference TRBV19 and TRBJ2-3, is DGGITQSPKYLFRKEGQNVTLSCEQNLNHDAMYWYRQDPGQGLRLIYYSQIVNDFQKGDIAEGYSVSREKKESFPLTVTSAQKNPTAFYLCASSMGDIGADTQYFGPGTRLTVL.

The V and J genes are TRBV28 and TRBJ2-3, with 14 bases matching TRBD2. Germline CDR1 reads MDHEN; CDR2 reads SYDVKM. Germline trimming cut 6 bases from V and 11 bases from J; bases unmatched to any gene: 10. The CDR3 is 15 amino acids. CDR3 sequence: CASSLRGLAGAVQYF. CDR3 DNA sequence: TGTGCCAGCAGCCTCAGGGGACTAGCGGGGGCCGTGCAGTATTTT.

For this clone: Additional DNA sequences in this sample encode the identical CDR3. The chain recombines TRBV10-3 with TRBJ2-3; D gene unclear. The germline V gene encodes CDR1 ENHRY and CDR2 SYGVKD. Trimming removed 5 bases from V and 4 bases from J, with 7 bases in between. CDR3 length equals 12 residues. CDR3 loop: CAISPSPDTQYF. CDR3 sequence (DNA): TGTGCCATCAGTCCTTCCCCAGATACGCAGTATTTT.

V is TRBV5-4 and J is TRBJ2-3; D remains unclear. V was pared by 1 base and J by 6 bases, with 12 bases between. This CDR3 region has 14 residues. The germline CDR1 and CDR2 sequences are SGHNT and YYREEE (reference sequence). Here the CDR3 reads CASSLRGVTDTQYF. The CDR3 DNA follows: TGTGCCAGCAGCTTGCGTGGGGTGACCGATACGCAGTATTTT. Based on the CDR3 plus reference TRBV5-4 and TRBJ2-3, the full variable domain is ETGVTQSPTHLIKTRGQQVTLRCSSQSGHNTVSWYQQALGQGPQFIFQYYREEENGRGNFPPRFSGLQFPNYSSELNVNALELDDSALYLCASSLRGVTDTQYFGPGTRLTVL.

The chain links TRBV5-1 to TRBJ2-1; possibly TRBD2 for D (6 bases). Trimming took 1 base from V and 9 from J, leaving 14 bases between them. This CDR3 is 14 amino acids long. Germline lookup yields CDR1 SGHRS and CDR2 YFSETQ. In DNA form, the CDR3 reads TGCGCCAGCAGCTTGCTCGGCAGCGGGTCTGAGCAGTTCTTC. As protein: CASSLLGSGSEQFF.